This T cell receptor (beta chain) was obtained from a study of T cells in women clearing cervical HPV infection. Across the whole study: No precancer developed; the control's incident HPV16 infection cleared within 12 months.

Method: immunoSEQ multiplex PCR; TCRdb's copy keeps in-frame clones and lacks some. The sample has roughly 31,000 clones. About this clone itself: The read terminates 3 residues before the CDR3 end, so the remaining end is supplied by the germline J gene.

The CDR3 consists of 12 residues. Germline loops: CDR1 KGHSH, CDR2 LQKENI. The V and J genes are TRBV18 and TRBJ1-2; TRBD1 is a possible D gene (5 bases). This clonotype originated in a woman between 18 and 75 years old with a cervical HPV16 infection that either progressed to CIN3+ or cleared (not recorded which). The specimen was blood buffy coat. The CDR3 sequence: CASSPLQGDYTF. The part of the CDR3 DNA that was read is TGTGCCAGCTCACCTTTGCAGGGCGAC.